This TCR beta chain was sequenced during a study of blood T cell repertoires in COVID-19 (dated by TCRdb to 2018 to 2020). For the study in its entirety: Samples from collaborators originated in the United States, Italy and Spain and spanned both the acute and convalescent phases of COVID-19. The material from the prospective study consisted of cDNA or gDNA derived from T cells, B-cell-depleted T cells, or PBMCs. Deeply sampled blood TCRbeta repertoires from subjects exposed to, actively infected with, or recovered from COVID-19 were included in the dataset. The repertoires were released in a freely available public database intended as a resource for research on the immune response to SARS-CoV-2. Samples were obtained from the ongoing ImmuneRACE study (first 160 participants) and from over 1,000 subjects provided by 6 global collaborators. Sample metadata almost always included a de-identified subject ID, COVID-19 status, age in years and sex. Where available, HLA class I and class II types were taken from metadata supplied by the sample provider and were not determined by assay-based typing. What the work shows at the level of the full study, not this receptor alone: Clinical and demographic metadata were provided uncurated, with the amount varying by source and participant.

This clone has only one observation. What antigen it recognizes has not been identified. No base quality information exists; no much larger clone differs at one position. In Seattle, one collaborating source enrolled patients while the infection was active and tracked those patients longitudinally over the course of disease. The collaborating institutions used their own protocols to collect whole blood in K2EDTA tubes. For TCRbeta analysis, collaborators shipped samples as frozen whole blood, isolated PBMCs, or DNA extracted from either of those sample types. TCRbeta CDR3 regions were amplified from genomic DNA using the immunoSEQ Assay, a bias-controlled multiplex PCR. Per the source publication's procedure: Within the assay, amplification of reference gene primers was used to estimate how many nucleated cells each sample contained. To quantify the absolute abundance of each unique TCRbeta CDR3 rearrangement, sequence reads were collapsed and filtered. Productive Simpson clonality was computed per sample as the square root of Simpson's diversity index over productive rearrangements. TCRdb carries this immuneACCESS record with in-frame sequences only. Its versions omit some clonotypes, under half of them owing to an unresolved V gene in the studies checked, with the rest unexplained. The D gene and trimming were derived from the DNA, and the V and J assignments and clone size from that table. This sample is represented by some 140,000 clones; approximately 80% of them were singletons. The top ten clonotypes cover around an eighth of the sample.

Sequencing was carried out using peripheral blood. The TCR was taken from a woman aged 55-70 years with COVID-19, enrolled during active disease.

The nucleotide sequence is TGCGCCAGCAGCCAACTAGCGGGAGGGTCCTACAATGAGCAGTTCTTC. Its amino acids are CASSQLAGGSYNEQFF. This sequence uses TRBV4-1 and TRBJ2-1; a stretch of 12 junction bases matches TRBD2. The CDR3 measures 16 amino acids from cysteine to phenylalanine. Here the CDR3 DNA is all that survives: 48 bases in frame from base 1. From the germline V gene, CDR1 is MGHRA and CDR2 is YSYEKL. Trimming accounts for 2 bases at V and 1 base at J, while the number of junction bases matched to no gene is 0.